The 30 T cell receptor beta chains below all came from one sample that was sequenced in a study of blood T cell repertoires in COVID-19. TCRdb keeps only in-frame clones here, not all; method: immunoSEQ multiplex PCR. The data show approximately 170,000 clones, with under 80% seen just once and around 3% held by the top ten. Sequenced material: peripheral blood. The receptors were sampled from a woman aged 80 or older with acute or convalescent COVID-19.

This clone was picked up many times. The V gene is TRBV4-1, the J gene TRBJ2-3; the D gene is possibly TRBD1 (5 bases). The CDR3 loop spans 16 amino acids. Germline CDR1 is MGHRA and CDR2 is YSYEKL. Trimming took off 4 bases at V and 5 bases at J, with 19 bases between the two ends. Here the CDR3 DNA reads TGCGCCAGCAGCCCTTCGGCAGGGTCCGGGCAAGATACGCAGTATTTT. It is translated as CASSPSAGSGQDTQYF.

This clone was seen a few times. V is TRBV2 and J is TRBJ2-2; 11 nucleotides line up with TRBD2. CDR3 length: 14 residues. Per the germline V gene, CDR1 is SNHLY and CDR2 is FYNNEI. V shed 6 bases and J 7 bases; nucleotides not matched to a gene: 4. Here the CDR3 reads CASRPGLAGGELFF. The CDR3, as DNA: TGTGCCAGCAGGCCCGGACTAGCGGGCGGGGAGCTGTTTTTT.

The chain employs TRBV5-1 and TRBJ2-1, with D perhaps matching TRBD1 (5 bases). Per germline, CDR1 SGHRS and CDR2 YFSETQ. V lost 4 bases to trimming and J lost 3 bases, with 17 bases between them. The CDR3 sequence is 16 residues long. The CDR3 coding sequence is TGCGCCAGCAGCCCCGAACCCGGGCAGGGCTACAATGAGCAGTTCTTC. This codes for CASSPEPGQGYNEQFF.

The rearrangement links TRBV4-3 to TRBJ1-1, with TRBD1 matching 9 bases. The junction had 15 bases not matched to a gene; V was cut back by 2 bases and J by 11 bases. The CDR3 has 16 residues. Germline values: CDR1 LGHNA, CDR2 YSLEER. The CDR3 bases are TGCGCCAGCAGCCAAACATGGGGACAGGGTAGCGGATCGGCTTTCTTT. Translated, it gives CASSQTWGQGSGSAFF.

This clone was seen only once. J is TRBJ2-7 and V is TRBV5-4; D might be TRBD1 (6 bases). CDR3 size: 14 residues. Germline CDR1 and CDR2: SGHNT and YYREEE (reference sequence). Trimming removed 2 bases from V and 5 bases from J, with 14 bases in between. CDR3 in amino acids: CASSFVDRLNEQYF. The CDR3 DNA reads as TGTGCCAGCAGCTTCGTGGACAGATTAAACGAGCAGTACTTC.

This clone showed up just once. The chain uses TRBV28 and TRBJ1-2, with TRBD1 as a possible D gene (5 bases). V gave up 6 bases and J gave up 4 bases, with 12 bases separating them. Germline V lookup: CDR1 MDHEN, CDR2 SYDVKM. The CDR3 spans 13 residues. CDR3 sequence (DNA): TGTGCCAGCAGAAGTGGGGGGAGCTATGGCTACACCTTC. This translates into CASRSGGSYGYTF.

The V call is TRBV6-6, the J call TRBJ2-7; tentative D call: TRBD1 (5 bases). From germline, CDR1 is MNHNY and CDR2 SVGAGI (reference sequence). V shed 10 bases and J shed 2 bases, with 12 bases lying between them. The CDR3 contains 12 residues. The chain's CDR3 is CATTTVTYEQYF. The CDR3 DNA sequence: TGTGCCACCACGACAGTGACCTACGAGCAGTACTTC.

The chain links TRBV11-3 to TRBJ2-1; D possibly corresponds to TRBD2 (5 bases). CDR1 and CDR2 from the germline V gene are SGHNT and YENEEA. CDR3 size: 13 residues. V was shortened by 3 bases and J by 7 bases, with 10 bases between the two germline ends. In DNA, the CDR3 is TGTGCCAGCAGCTTCAACGGGGAGAATGAGCAGTTCTTC. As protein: CASSFNGENEQFF.

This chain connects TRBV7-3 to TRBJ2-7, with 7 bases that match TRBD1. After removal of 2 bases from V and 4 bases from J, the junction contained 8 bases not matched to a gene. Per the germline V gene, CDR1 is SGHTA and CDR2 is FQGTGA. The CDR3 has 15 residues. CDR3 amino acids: CASSLSPGTAYEQYF. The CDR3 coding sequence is TGTGCCAGCAGCTTATCTCCCGGGACAGCATACGAGCAGTACTTC.

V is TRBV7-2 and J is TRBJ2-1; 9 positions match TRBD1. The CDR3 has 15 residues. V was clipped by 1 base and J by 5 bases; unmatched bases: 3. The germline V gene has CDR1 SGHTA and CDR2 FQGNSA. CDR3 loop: CASSLVGQGNNEQFF. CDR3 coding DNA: TGTGCCAGCAGCTTAGTGGGACAGGGTAACAATGAGCAGTTCTTC.

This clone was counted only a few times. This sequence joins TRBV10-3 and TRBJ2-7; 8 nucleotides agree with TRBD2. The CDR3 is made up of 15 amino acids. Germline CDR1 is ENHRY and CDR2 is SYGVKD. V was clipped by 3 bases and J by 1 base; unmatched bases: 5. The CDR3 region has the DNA TGTGCCATCAGTGACGGGGGGGTAGGATCCTACGAGCAGTACTTC. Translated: CAISDGGVGSYEQYF.

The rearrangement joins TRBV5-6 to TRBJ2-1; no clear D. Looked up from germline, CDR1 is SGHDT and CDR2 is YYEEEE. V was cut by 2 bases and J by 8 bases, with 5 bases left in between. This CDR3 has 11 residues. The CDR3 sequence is CASSFRDEQFF. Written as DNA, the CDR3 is TGTGCCAGCAGCTTCCGCGATGAGCAGTTCTTC.

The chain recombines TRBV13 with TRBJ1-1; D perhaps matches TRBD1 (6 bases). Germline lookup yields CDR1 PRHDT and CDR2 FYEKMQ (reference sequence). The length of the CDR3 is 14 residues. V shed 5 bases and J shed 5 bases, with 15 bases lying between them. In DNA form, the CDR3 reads TGTGCCAGCAGCCAAGGGGGTGACGGAACTGAAGCTTTCTTT. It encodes CASSQGGDGTEAFF.

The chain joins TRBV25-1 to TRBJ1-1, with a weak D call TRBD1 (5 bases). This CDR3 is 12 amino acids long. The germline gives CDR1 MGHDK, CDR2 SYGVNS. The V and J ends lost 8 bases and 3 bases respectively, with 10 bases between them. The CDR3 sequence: CASSDTDTEAFF. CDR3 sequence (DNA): TGTGCCAGCTCGGACACCGACACTGAAGCTTTCTTT.

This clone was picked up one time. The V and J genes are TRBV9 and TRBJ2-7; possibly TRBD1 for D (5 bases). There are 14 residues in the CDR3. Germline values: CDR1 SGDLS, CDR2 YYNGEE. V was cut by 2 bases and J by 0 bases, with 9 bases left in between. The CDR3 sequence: CASSVEGASYEQYF. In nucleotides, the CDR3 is TGTGCCAGCAGCGTGGAAGGGGCCTCCTACGAGCAGTACTTC.

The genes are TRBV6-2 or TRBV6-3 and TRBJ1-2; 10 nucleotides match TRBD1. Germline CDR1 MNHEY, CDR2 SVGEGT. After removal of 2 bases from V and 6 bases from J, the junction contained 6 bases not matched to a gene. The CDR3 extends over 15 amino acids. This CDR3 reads CASSYSDRGRDGYTF. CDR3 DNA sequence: TGTGCCAGCAGTTACAGCGACAGGGGGCGCGATGGCTACACCTTC.

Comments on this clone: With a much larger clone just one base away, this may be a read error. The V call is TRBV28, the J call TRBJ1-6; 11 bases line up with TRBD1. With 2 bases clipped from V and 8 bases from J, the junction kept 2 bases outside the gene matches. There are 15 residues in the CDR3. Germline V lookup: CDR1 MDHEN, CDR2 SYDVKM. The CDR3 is CASSLGTGGYSPLHF. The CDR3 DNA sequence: TGTGCCAGCAGTTTAGGGACAGGGGGTTATTCACCCCTCCACTTT. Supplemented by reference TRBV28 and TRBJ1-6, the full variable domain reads DVKVTQSSRYLVKRTGEKVFLECVQDMDHENMFWYRQDPGLGLRLIYFSYDVKMKEKGDIPEGYSVSREKKERFSLILESASTNQTSMYLCASSLGTGGYSPLHFGNGTRLTVT.

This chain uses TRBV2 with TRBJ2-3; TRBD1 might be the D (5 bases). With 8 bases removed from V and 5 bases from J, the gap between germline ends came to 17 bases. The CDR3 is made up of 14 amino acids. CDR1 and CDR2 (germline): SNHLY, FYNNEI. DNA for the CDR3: TGTGCCAGCTCTGACGGCAGGGCGGAAGATACGCAGTATTTT. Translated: CASSDGRAEDTQYF.

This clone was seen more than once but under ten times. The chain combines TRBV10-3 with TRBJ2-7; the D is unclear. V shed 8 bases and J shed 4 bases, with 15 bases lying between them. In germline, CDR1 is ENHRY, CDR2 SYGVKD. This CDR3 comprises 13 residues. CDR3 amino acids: CAIGAHGVYEQYF. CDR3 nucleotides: TGTGCCATCGGCGCCCATGGAGTATACGAGCAGTACTTC.

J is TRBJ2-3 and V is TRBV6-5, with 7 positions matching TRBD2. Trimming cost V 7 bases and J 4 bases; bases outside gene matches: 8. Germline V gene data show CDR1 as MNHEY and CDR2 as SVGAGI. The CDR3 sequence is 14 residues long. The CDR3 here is CASNPAGWADTQYF. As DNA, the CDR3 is TGTGCCAGCAACCCAGCGGGATGGGCAGATACGCAGTATTTT.

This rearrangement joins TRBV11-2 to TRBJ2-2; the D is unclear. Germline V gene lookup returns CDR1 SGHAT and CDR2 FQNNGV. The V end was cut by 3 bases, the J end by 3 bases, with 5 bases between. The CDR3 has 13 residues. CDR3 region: CASSLRYTGELFF. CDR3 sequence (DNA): TGTGCCAGCAGCTTGAGGTACACCGGGGAGCTGTTTTTT.

CDR3 DNA sequence: TGTGCCAGCAGCCAAGAAACAGGCCGTATGAACACTGAAGCTTTCTTT. It translates to CASSQETGRMNTEAFF. The chain couples TRBV3-1 (or the pseudogene TRBV3-2) to TRBJ1-1, with a weak D call TRBD1 (5 bases). The CDR3 is made up of 16 amino acids. Germline loops: CDR1 LGHDT, CDR2 YNNKEL (reference sequence). V shed 0 bases and J shed 0 bases, with 11 bases lying between them.

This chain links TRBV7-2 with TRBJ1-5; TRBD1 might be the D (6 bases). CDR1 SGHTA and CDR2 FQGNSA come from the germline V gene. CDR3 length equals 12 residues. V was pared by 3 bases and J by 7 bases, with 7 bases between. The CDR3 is CASSFGQQPQHF. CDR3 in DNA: TGTGCCAGCAGCTTTGGACAGCAGCCCCAGCATTTT.

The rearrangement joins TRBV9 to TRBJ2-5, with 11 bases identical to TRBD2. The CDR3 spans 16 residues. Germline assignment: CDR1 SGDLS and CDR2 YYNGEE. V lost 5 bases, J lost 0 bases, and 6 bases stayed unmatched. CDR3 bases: TGTGCCAGCAGTTGGGGGACTAGCGGAAACCAAGAGACCCAGTACTTC. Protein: CASSWGTSGNQETQYF.

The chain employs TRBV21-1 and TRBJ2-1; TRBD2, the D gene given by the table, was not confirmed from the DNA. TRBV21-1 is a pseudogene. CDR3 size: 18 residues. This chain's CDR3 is CASSRLYSGSSAYNEQFF. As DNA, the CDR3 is TGTGCCAGCAGCCGCCTCTATAGCGGGAGTAGCGCCTACAATGAGCAGTTCTTC.

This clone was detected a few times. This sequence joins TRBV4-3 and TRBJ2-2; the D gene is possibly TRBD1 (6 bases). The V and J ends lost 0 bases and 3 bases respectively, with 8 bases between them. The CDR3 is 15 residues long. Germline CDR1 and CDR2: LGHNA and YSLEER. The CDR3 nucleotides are TGCGCCAGCAGCCAAGACAGGGGTGACACCGGGGAGCTGTTTTTT. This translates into CASSQDRGDTGELFF.

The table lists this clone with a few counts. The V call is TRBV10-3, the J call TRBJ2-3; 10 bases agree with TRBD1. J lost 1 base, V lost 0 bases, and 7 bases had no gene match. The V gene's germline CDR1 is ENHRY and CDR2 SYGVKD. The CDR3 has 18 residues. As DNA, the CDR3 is TGTGCCATCAGTGAGTCGATGGGACAGGGGTCGGGCACAGATACGCAGTATTTT. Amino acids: CAISESMGQGSGTDTQYF.

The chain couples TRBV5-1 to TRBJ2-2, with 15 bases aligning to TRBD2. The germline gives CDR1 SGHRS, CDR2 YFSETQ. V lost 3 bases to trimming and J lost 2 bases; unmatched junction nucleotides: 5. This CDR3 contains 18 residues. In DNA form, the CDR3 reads TGCGCCAGCAGCTCCGGACTAGCGGGAGGGCGAAACACCGGGGAGCTGTTTTTT. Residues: CASSSGLAGGRNTGELFF.

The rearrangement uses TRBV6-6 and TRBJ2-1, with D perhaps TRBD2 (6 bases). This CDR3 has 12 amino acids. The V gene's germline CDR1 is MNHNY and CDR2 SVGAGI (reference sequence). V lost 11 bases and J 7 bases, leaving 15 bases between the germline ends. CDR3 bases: TGTGCCTACGGGAGAACGGGTAATGAGCAGTTCTTC. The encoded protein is CAYGRTGNEQFF.

CDR3 nucleotide sequence: TGTGCCAGCAGAGGAGTTCAGGGGTACTACGAGCAGTACTTC. Its protein is CASRGVQGYYEQYF. The chain links TRBV2 to TRBJ2-7, with D possibly TRBD1 on 6 matching bases. Trimming pared 6 bases from V and 3 bases from J, leaving 15 bases between. Germline CDR1 SNHLY, CDR2 FYNNEI. This CDR3 region has 14 residues.